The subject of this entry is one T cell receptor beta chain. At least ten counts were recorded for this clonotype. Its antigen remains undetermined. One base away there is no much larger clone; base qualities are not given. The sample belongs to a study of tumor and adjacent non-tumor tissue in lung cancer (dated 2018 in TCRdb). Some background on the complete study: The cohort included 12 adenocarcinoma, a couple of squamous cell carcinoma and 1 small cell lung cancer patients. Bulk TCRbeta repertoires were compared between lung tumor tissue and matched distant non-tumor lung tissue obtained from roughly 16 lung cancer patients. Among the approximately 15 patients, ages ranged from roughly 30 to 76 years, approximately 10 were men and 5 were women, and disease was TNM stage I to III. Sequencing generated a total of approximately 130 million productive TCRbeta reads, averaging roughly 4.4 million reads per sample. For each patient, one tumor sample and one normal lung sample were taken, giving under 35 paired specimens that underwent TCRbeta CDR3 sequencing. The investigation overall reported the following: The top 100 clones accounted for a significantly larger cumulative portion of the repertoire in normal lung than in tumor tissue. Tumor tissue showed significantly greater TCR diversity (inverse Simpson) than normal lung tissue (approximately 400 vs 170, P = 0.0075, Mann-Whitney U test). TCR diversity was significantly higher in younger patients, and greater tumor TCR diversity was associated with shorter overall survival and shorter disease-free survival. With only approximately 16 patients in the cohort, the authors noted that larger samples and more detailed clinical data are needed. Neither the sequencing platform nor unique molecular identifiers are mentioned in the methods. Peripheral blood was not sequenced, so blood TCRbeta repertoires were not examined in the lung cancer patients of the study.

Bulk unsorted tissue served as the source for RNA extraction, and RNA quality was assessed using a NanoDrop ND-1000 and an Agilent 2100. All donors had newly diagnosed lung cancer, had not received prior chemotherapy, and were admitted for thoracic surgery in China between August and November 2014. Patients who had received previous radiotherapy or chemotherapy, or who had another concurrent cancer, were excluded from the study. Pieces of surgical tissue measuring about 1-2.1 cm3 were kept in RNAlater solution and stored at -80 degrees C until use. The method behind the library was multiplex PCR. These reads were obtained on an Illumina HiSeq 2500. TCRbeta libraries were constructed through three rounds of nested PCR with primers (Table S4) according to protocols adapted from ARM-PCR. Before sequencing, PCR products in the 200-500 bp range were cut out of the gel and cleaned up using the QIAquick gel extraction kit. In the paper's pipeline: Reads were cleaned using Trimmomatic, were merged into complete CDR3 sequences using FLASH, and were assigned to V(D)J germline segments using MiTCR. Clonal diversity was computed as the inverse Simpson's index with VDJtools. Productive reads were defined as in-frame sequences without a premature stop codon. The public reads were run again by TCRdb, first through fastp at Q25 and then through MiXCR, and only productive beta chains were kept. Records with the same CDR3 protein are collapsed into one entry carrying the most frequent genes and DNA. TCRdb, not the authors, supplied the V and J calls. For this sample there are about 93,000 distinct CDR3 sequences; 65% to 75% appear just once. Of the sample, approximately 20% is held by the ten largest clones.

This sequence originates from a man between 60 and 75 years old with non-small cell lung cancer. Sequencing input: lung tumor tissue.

The nucleotide sequence reads TGCAGTGCTAGAGATACTAGCGGGGGGGGTCTCCTGTTCTTC. Its protein is CSARDTSGGGLLFF. This receptor chain uses TRBV20-1 and TRBJ2-1; 13 bases in the junction line up with TRBD2. The germline V gene (reference sequence) supplies CDR1 DFQATT and CDR2 SNEGSKA. Relative to germline, V is missing 0 bases and J is missing 15 bases, with 8 bases of the junction outside any gene match. The CDR3 runs 14 amino acids, cysteine and phenylalanine included. Only the CDR3 DNA stays, 42 bases, in frame from base 1.